This T cell receptor (beta chain) was found in a study of shared clonotypes between healthy human individuals. For the study at large: CD8 memory received one plate per donor, CD8 naive two, CD4 memory three and CD4 naive three.

The V gene's germline CDR1 is SGHRS and CDR2 YFSETQ. Trimming pared 7 bases from V and 3 bases from J, leaving 14 bases between. The CDR3 is 13 residues long. Repertoires were generated with immunoSEQ multiplex PCR, while TCRdb's copy carries only in-frame clones and drops some. The sample has 1.5 million to 2.5 million clones; about 95% are singletons. Study-wide findings and caveats: Sequencing depth was expected to influence donor clonotype sharing. Approximately 5% of naive CD4 clonotypes were shared across several donors.

Terminally differentiated effector memory CD45RA+ cells were excluded from the naive CD8 cells, which were CD45RO-negative and positively selected for CCR7. Comment on this clone: What it binds is not known.

Source material: naive CD8+ T cells sorted from blood. The clonotype originates from a man aged 18-30 years in good health. The chain carries TRBV5-1 and TRBJ2-7; tentative D call: TRBD2 (5 bases). CDR3 DNA: TGCGCCAGCTCACCACGGGGAGTCTACGAGCAGTACTTC. Translated, it gives CASSPRGVYEQYF.